This T cell receptor (beta chain) was documented in a study of blood T cell repertoires in COVID-19. Some clones are missing from TCRdb's copy, which holds only in-frame ones; the method was immunoSEQ multiplex PCR. This sample yields under 200,000 clones, of which 88% are seen a single time; under 2% belongs to the top ten. V dropped 0 bases and J dropped 2; count of bases not matched to a gene: 7. This CDR3 region has 16 residues. Germline CDR1 is GTSNPN and CDR2 is SVGIG (reference sequence). The chain combines TRBV30 with TRBJ2-3, with 8 bases lining up with TRBD1. The receptor comes from a man younger than 35 with active or convalescent COVID-19. Sequencing was done on a sample of peripheral blood. This CDR3 reads CAWSVQGTGSTDTQYF. Here the CDR3 DNA reads TGTGCCTGGAGTGTACAGGGGACAGGCTCCACAGATACGCAGTATTTT. Looking up the rest from reference TRBV30 and TRBJ2-3 gives the full variable domain: SQTIHQWPATLVQPVGSPLSLECTVEGTSNPNLYWYRQAAGRGLQLLFYSVGIGQISSEVPQNLSASRPQDRQFILSSKKLLLSDSGFYLCAWSVQGTGSTDTQYFGPGTRLTVL.